This is a list of T cell receptor beta chains from one sample in a study of spatial heterogeneity in lung cancer. TCRdb passed the 5' RACE reads through MiXCR, listing each CDR3 protein once. The repertoire holds tens of thousands of distinct CDR3 sequences, with over 8.5% as singletons. This sample comprised PBMCs, obtained at surgery. These receptors all come from a male donor with early-stage non-small cell lung cancer. The CDR3 runs from the conserved cysteine through the conserved F or W. D genes are given only for firm matches. Size is stated for part of the rows, as once, few or many counts, or as a class when the clone is expanded.

j_call	cdr3_length	clone_size	v_call	d_call	cdr3_nt	cdr3_aa
TRBJ2-2	14	few	TRBV10-3	NA	TGTGCCATCACCAAGACAGACGGCACCGGGGAGCTGTTTTTT	CAITKTDGTGELFF
TRBJ2-7	13	NA	TRBV30	NA	TGTGCCTGGAGTACGGACGTTCGCTACGAGCAGTACTTC	CAWSTDVRYEQYF
TRBJ2-6	16	many	TRBV7-7	NA	TGTGCCAGCAGCCAAGGATCGGGGTATGGGGCCAACGTCCTGACTTTC	CASSQGSGYGANVLTF
TRBJ2-1	16	few	TRBV20-1	TRBD2	TGCAGTGCTGAGGGGGGAGCGGGAGAGGTGTACAATGAGCAGTTCTTC	CSAEGGAGEVYNEQFF
TRBJ1-2	14	many	TRBV29-1	NA	TGCAGCGTTGAAGATTGGGAGAATTCGGGAGGCTACACCTTC	CSVEDWENSGGYTF
TRBJ2-1	13	many	TRBV5-5	NA	TGTGCCAGCAGTTCCCGGGGCGGACTGGAGCAGTTCTTC	CASSSRGGLEQFF
TRBJ2-3	12	NA	TRBV28	NA	TGTGCCAGCAGTTCCGGACTAGATACGCAGTATTTT	CASSSGLDTQYF
TRBJ2-1	14	many	TRBV2	NA	TGTGCCAGCAGAAGCCGCTCCTCCTACAATGAGCAGTTCTTC	CASRSRSSYNEQFF
TRBJ2-3	13	NA	TRBV7-3	NA	TGTGCCAGCAGCCTAATACAGGGTGATACGCAGTATTTT	CASSLIQGDTQYF
TRBJ2-7	15	few	TRBV14	NA	TGTGCCAGCAGCCAAGGAACGGGAGACCCCTACGAGCAGTACTTC	CASSQGTGDPYEQYF
TRBJ2-4	16	few	TRBV6-6	NA	TGTGCCAGCAGTCGGGCCTTCCCGGAGGCCAAAAACATTCAGTACTTC	CASSRAFPEAKNIQYF
TRBJ2-5	12	NA	TRBV5-1	NA	TGCGCCAGCAGCCGTGGGGAAGAGACCCAGTACTTC	CASSRGEETQYF
TRBJ2-6	18	NA	TRBV28	TRBD1	TGTGCCAGCAGTTCCTCCGGACAGGGTACGGCAGGGGCCAACGTCCTGACTTTC	CASSSSGQGTAGANVLTF
TRBJ1-2	13	many	TRBV11-2	NA	TGTGCCAGCAGCTTAGAAGGGGGGTATGGCTACACCTTC	CASSLEGGYGYTF
TRBJ2-3	15	NA	TRBV11-1	NA	TGTGCCAGCAGCTTACAGGGGCCCCGAGGAGATACGCAGTATTTT	CASSLQGPRGDTQYF
TRBJ1-2	13	many	TRBV2	NA	TGTGCCAGCAGTGGACACCAAAGCTATGGCTACACCTTC	CASSGHQSYGYTF
TRBJ2-3	14	NA	TRBV2	TRBD1	TGTGCCACCTCGTCGGACAGGGGCACAGATACGCAGTATTTT	CATSSDRGTDTQYF
TRBJ2-3	14	many	TRBV20-1	TRBD2	TGCAGTGCTGATAGCGGGAGCGGCACAGATACGCAGTATTTT	CSADSGSGTDTQYF
TRBJ1-1	12	NA	TRBV29-1	NA	TGCAGCGTTGAAAAACCGGGAGATGAAGCTTTCTTT	CSVEKPGDEAFF
TRBJ2-1	13	many	TRBV19	TRBD2	TGTGCCGTAAGGTCGGGAGGTAGGAATGAGCAGTTCTTC	CAVRSGGRNEQFF
TRBJ2-7	14	few	TRBV9	TRBD1	TGTGCCAGCAGCGCGACAGGGGGCCTTCGCGAGCAGTACTTC	CASSATGGLREQYF
TRBJ2-6	14	many	TRBV7-6	NA	TGTGCCAGCAGCTTAAACTCTGGGGCCAACGTCCTGACTTTC	CASSLNSGANVLTF
TRBJ1-5	15	few	TRBV2	NA	TGTGCCAGCATGAGAGGCAGGGAGGGTGCTCAGCCCCAGCATTTT	CASMRGREGAQPQHF
TRBJ2-5	14	NA	TRBV5-1	TRBD2	TGCGCCAGCAGCCGGGGGGTAAGGCAAGAGACCCAGTACTTC	CASSRGVRQETQYF
TRBJ2-2	15	NA	TRBV10-1	NA	NA	CARPSGGIIPGSCFF
TRBJ2-1	11	few	TRBV27	NA	TGTGCCAGCAGTTTGGTCTATGAGCAGTTCTTC	CASSLVYEQFF
TRBJ2-3	11	many	TRBV10-3	NA	TGTGCCATGGACTCCACGGATACGCAGTATTTT	CAMDSTDTQYF
TRBJ2-2	13	NA	TRBV5-1	NA	TGCGCCAGCAGCTTGGCGAGCACCGGGGAGCTGTTTTTT	CASSLASTGELFF
TRBJ2-3	16	NA	TRBV7-2	NA	TGTGCCAGCAGCCAGAGGGGGGCGGGCAGCACAGATACGCAGTATTTT	CASSQRGAGSTDTQYF
TRBJ2-6	16	many	TRBV6-2/TRBV6-3	TRBD1	TGTGCCAGCAGCCGGGACAGGGCCCCTGGGGCCAACGTCCTGACTTTC	CASSRDRAPGANVLTF
TRBJ1-5	15	many	TRBV6-5	NA	TGTGCCAGCAGTTACGGTACAGGGTCTGGCCAGCCCCAGCATTTT	CASSYGTGSGQPQHF
TRBJ2-3	14	many	TRBV6-1	NA	TGTGCCAGCAGTGAAAGCCGGGACGCAGATACGCAGTATTTT	CASSESRDADTQYF
TRBJ1-4	12	NA	TRBV12-3/TRBV12-4	NA	TGTGCCAGCAGTACCGGGAATGAAAAACTGTTTTTT	CASSTGNEKLFF
TRBJ2-7	13	few	TRBV20-1	NA	TGCAGTGCTAGTGGGCTTCTCGGGAACGAGCAGTACTTC	CSASGLLGNEQYF
TRBJ2-1	14	many	TRBV2	TRBD1	TGTGCCGGGGGACAGGGGGCATTAGACAATGAGCAGTTCTTC	CAGGQGALDNEQFF
TRBJ2-2	15	many	TRBV2	NA	TGTGCCAGCAATAACCGGGACAAGAACACCGGGGAGCTGTTTTTT	CASNNRDKNTGELFF
TRBJ1-1	14	few	TRBV28	NA	TGTGCCAGCACCGCCTCCCGGGACGGAGTTGAAGCTTTCTTT	CASTASRDGVEAFF
TRBJ1-2	16	many	TRBV28	NA	TGTGCCAGCAGTCCGAGCCGGTCCCTAGGGTTCTATGGCTACACCTTC	CASSPSRSLGFYGYTF